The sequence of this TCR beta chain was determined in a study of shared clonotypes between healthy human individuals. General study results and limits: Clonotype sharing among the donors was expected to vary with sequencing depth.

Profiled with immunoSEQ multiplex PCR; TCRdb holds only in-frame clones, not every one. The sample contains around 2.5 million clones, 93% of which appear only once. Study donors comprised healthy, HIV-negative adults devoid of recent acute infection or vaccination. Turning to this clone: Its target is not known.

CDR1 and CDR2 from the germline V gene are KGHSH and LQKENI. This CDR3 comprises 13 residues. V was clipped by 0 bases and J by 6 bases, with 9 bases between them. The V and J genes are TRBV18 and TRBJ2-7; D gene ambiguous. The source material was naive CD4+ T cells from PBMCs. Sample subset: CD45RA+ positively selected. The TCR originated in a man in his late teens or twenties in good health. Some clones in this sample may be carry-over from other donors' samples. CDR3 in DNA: TGTGCCAGCTCACCACCGGTGCGTTCCGAGCAGTACTTC. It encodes CASSPPVRSEQYF. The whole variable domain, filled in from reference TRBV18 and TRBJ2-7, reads NAGVMQNPRHLVRRRGQEARLRCSPMKGHSHVYWYRQLPEEGLKFMVYLQKENIIDESGMPKERFSAEFPKEGPSILRIQQVVRGDSAAYFCASSPPVRSEQYFGPGTRLTVT.